This passage covers 23 T cell receptor beta chains from one sample sequenced in a study of shared clonotypes between healthy human individuals. Sequencing used immunoSEQ multiplex PCR; TCRdb keeps in-frame clones, though not all of them. Of roughly 2.1 million clones listed, more than 85% are singletons. CD45RO-negative, CCR7-selected cells formed the naive CD8 fraction, which excluded terminally differentiated effector memory CD45RA+ cells. What was sequenced was naive CD8+ T cells from PBMCs. The source of these receptors is a man between 18 and 29 years old in good health. Some clones in this sample may be carry-over from other donors' samples.

There are a few counts of this clone. The J gene is TRBJ2-1, the V gene TRBV15; D unresolved. Deletions cut 5 bases from V and 2 bases from J, with 10 bases between. The CDR3 covers 14 residues. Germline CDR1 reads LNHNV; CDR2 reads YYDKDF (reference sequence). CDR3 sequence: CATSPPRAYNEQFF. The CDR3 bases are TGTGCCACCAGCCCACCCCGGGCCTACAATGAGCAGTTCTTC.

The chain couples TRBV5-4 to TRBJ2-5; weak D call: TRBD2 (6 bases). The CDR3 is made up of 15 amino acids. Germline values: CDR1 SGHNT, CDR2 YYREEE (reference sequence). Trimming removed 0 bases at V and 3 bases at J, with 12 bases between. The CDR3 sequence: CASSLAGSGKETQYF. CDR3 coding DNA: TGTGCCAGCAGCTTGGCCGGTAGCGGCAAAGAGACCCAGTACTTC.

The rearrangement joins TRBV4-1 to TRBJ2-4; D may be TRBD1 or TRBD2 (5 bases each). The CDR3 runs 17 residues. Per germline, CDR1 MGHRA and CDR2 YSYEKL. Trimming cost V 4 bases and J 0 bases, with 16 bases left between them. The CDR3 nucleotides read TGCGCCAGCAGCCGGCGAGAGGGACCCCTAGCCAAAAACATTCAGTACTTC. Its translation: CASSRREGPLAKNIQYF.

The chain carries TRBV28 and TRBJ2-1; the D gene is possibly TRBD1 (5 bases). CDR3 length: 15 residues. With 2 bases removed from V and 9 bases from J, the gap between germline ends came to 17 bases. Per germline, CDR1 MDHEN and CDR2 SYDVKM. The CDR3 loop reads CASSLRLGAMPEQFF. The CDR3, as DNA: TGTGCCAGCAGTTTAAGATTAGGGGCGATGCCTGAGCAGTTCTTC.

V and J are TRBV6-5 and TRBJ2-7; D is unresolved. Germline CDR1 is MNHEY and CDR2 is SVGAGI. The CDR3 has 13 amino acids. V was shortened by 0 bases and J by 3 bases, with 6 bases between the two germline ends. CDR3 region: CASSYSGVYEQYF. The CDR3 nucleotides are TGTGCCAGCAGTTACTCGGGTGTCTACGAGCAGTACTTC.

The genes are TRBV10-1 and TRBJ2-7; D is possibly TRBD1 or TRBD2 (6 bases each). Trimming left V 0 bases short and J 5 bases short, with 17 bases between. Germline CDR1 is WNHNN and CDR2 is SYGVQD (reference sequence). The length of the CDR3 is 16 residues. The CDR3 region has the DNA TGCGCCAGCAGTGAGTCCGGGAGTGCAGGGGTCCACGAGCAGTACTTC. Protein: CASSESGSAGVHEQYF.

The chain links TRBV2 to TRBJ2-5; 11 bases map to TRBD2. J lost 5 bases, V lost 8 bases, and 10 bases had no gene match. The CDR3 is made up of 15 amino acids. The V gene's germline CDR1 is SNHLY and CDR2 FYNNEI. The CDR3 region has the DNA TGTGCCAGCCGGGAGTTAGCGGGAGGGAGGGAGACCCAGTACTTC. The encoded protein is CASRELAGGRETQYF.

This chain uses TRBV6-5 with TRBJ2-4; 8 nucleotides align to TRBD2. Germline V gene sequence: CDR1 MNHEY, CDR2 SVGAGI. The CDR3 length is 13 residues. The V and J ends lost 6 bases and 6 bases, in that order; junction bases with no gene match: 4. Written as DNA, the CDR3 is TGTGCCAGCAGCCCCCGGGGGGGAAACATTCAGTACTTC. Translated: CASSPRGGNIQYF.

V usage is TRBV11-1 and J usage is TRBJ2-7; D remains ambiguous. The germline gives CDR1 SGHAT, CDR2 FQDESV (reference sequence). The CDR3 has 15 residues. V lost 0 bases and J 1 base, leaving 10 bases between the germline ends. As DNA, the CDR3 is TGTGCCAGCAGCTTAGCGTGGGCGGAATCCTACGAGCAGTACTTC. Translating it yields CASSLAWAESYEQYF. Full variable domain (outside the CDR3, taken from reference TRBV11-1 and TRBJ2-7): EAEVAQSPRYKITEKSQAVAFWCDPISGHATLYWYRQILGQGPELLVQFQDESVVDDSQLPKDRFSAERLKGVDSTLKIQPAELGDSAMYLCASSLAWAESYEQYFGPGTRLTVT.

The CDR3 DNA is TGTGCCAGTAGTAGCCGGGACAGAGCAACTAATGAAAAACTGTTTTTT. It translates to CASSSRDRATNEKLFF. The chain links TRBV19 to TRBJ1-4; 7 positions match TRBD1. Germline trimming cut 4 bases from V and 0 bases from J; bases unmatched to any gene: 5. In germline, CDR1 is LNHDA, CDR2 SQIVND (reference sequence). This CDR3 region has 16 residues.

The chain recombines TRBV29-1 with TRBJ2-7; no reliable D call. The V end was cut by 4 bases, the J end by 0 bases, with 13 bases between. The CDR3 runs to 14 residues. Germline lookup yields CDR1 SQVTM and CDR2 ANQGSEA. The CDR3 DNA reads as TGCAGCGTTGGGGGTAAGATTAACTCCTACGAGCAGTACTTC. Translated: CSVGGKINSYEQYF.

The V gene is TRBV27, the J gene TRBJ2-7; 9 bases agree with TRBD2. The V segment lost 5 bases and the J segment 0 bases; nucleotides outside the gene matches: 5. There are 15 residues in the CDR3. Germline values: CDR1 MNHEY, CDR2 SMNVEV (reference sequence). The CDR3 loop reads CASSHLAGPSYEQYF. In DNA, the CDR3 is TGTGCCAGCAGTCATCTAGCGGGGCCCTCCTACGAGCAGTACTTC.

The chain recombines TRBV2 with TRBJ2-1, with D possibly being TRBD2 (6 bases). There are 13 residues in the CDR3. V was pared by 8 bases and J by 5 bases, with 13 bases between. CDR1 and CDR2 from the germline V gene are SNHLY and FYNNEI. CDR3 in amino acids: CASVRTNDNEQFF. DNA of the CDR3: TGTGCCAGCGTCAGGACTAACGACAATGAGCAGTTCTTC.

This sequence joins TRBV5-4 and TRBJ1-1, with D maybe TRBD1 (6 bases). The V gene lost 4 bases and the J gene lost 2 bases, with 15 bases spanning the gap. The CDR3 runs to 15 residues. Germline loops: CDR1 SGHNT, CDR2 YYREEE (reference sequence). The CDR3 is CASSERGNPNTEAFF. In DNA, the CDR3 is TGTGCCAGCAGCGAGAGGGGGAACCCCAACACTGAAGCTTTCTTT. Drawing the rest from reference TRBV5-4 and TRBJ1-1, the complete variable domain is ETGVTQSPTHLIKTRGQQVTLRCSSQSGHNTVSWYQQALGQGPQFIFQYYREEENGRGNFPPRFSGLQFPNYSSELNVNALELDDSALYLCASSERGNPNTEAFFGQGTRLTVV.

The gene calls are TRBV7-3 and TRBJ2-3; 10 bases are a match to TRBD2. Germline V CDR1 and CDR2: SGHTA, FQGTGA. CDR3 length: 18 residues. V trimming: 1 base; J trimming: 3 bases; junction bases outside the gene matches: 10. Here the CDR3 reads CASSLSPGGTSATDTQYF. For the CDR3, the DNA is TGTGCCAGCAGCTTAAGCCCCGGGGGGACTAGCGCTACAGATACGCAGTATTTT.

The rearrangement joins TRBV5-4 to TRBJ1-1; D remains unclear. Per the germline V gene, CDR1 is SGHNT and CDR2 is YYREEE (reference sequence). The CDR3 runs to 13 residues. With 4 bases removed from V and 7 bases from J, the gap between germline ends came to 14 bases. The CDR3 is CASSLWIEDEAFF. The CDR3 DNA follows: TGTGCCAGCAGCCTATGGATCGAGGATGAAGCTTTCTTT.

The V and J genes are TRBV7-9 and TRBJ2-7; D perhaps matches TRBD1 (6 bases). Trimming left V 6 bases short and J 4 bases short, with 13 bases between. The CDR3 covers 13 residues. Germline CDR1 reads SEHNR; CDR2 reads FQNEAQ (reference sequence). The CDR3 DNA reads as TGTGCCAGCAGACGGGACAACAGTTACGAGCAGTACTTC. Translated: CASRRDNSYEQYF. Full variable domain (rest looked up from reference TRBV7-9 and TRBJ2-7): DTGVSQNPRHKITKRGQNVTFRCDPISEHNRLYWYRQTLGQGPEFLTYFQNEAQLEKSRLLSDRFSAERPKGSFSTLEIQRTEQGDSAMYLCASRRDNSYEQYFGPGTRLTVT.

This clone appeared once. The chain couples TRBV27 to TRBJ2-7; 11 nucleotides align to TRBD2. V was pared by 3 bases and J by 3 bases, with 7 bases of the junction left unmatched. Germline V lookup: CDR1 MNHEY, CDR2 SMNVEV (reference sequence). CDR3 length: 16 residues. The CDR3 DNA sequence: TGTGCCAGCAGTTTTCTAGGGACTAGCGGCCTCTACGAGCAGTACTTC. Its protein product is CASSFLGTSGLYEQYF.

The rearrangement uses TRBV7-6 and TRBJ1-1; D call uncertain. CDR1 is SGHVS, CDR2 FNYEAQ, per germline. There are 15 residues in the CDR3. The V end lost 0 bases, the J end lost 3 bases, and 11 bases lay between the germline ends. Here the CDR3 DNA reads TGTGCCAGCAGCTTAGCGTTGGAGGGATACACTGAAGCTTTCTTT. Its protein is CASSLALEGYTEAFF.

The V call is TRBV13, the J call TRBJ1-2; D may be TRBD1 (5 bases). CDR1 is PRHDT and CDR2 is FYEKMQ in the germline V gene (reference sequence). The CDR3 length is 13 residues. In DNA, the CDR3 is TGTGGAACCGGGACTTCCACTTTCTATGGCTACACCTTC. Amino acids: CGTGTSTFYGYTF.

CDR3 sequence (DNA): TGTGCCACCAGCACGAGATCCCCCAGGCGCACTGAAGCTTTCTTT. Translated: CATSTRSPRRTEAFF. The rearrangement uses TRBV15 and TRBJ1-1; no firm D call. Germline V gene sequence: CDR1 LNHNV, CDR2 YYDKDF (reference sequence). The ends were cut back, 4 bases at V and 4 bases at J, with 16 bases in the middle. This CDR3 spans 15 amino acids.

This clone was counted only a few times. The genes are TRBV18 and TRBJ1-5, with D hard to call. This CDR3 has 15 amino acids. From germline, CDR1 is KGHSH and CDR2 LQKENI. Trimming took off 0 bases at V and 7 bases at J, with 13 bases between the two ends. CDR3 DNA sequence: TGTGCCAGCTCACCACCGGGCACCCCTTCGCAGCCCCAGCATTTT. It encodes CASSPPGTPSQPQHF.

The chain employs TRBV4-2 and TRBJ1-1; 7 bases align to TRBD1. The CDR3 loop spans 16 amino acids. The germline CDR1 and CDR2 sequences are LGHNA and YNFKEQ. V dropped 3 bases and J dropped 5; count of bases not matched to a gene: 12. CDR3 residues: CASSQRNDREETEAFF. CDR3 bases: TGTGCCAGCAGCCAGAGAAACGACAGGGAGGAGACTGAAGCTTTCTTT.